A single T cell receptor (beta chain) is shown here with its context. Its antigen is not identified. This entry belongs to a study of OX40 agonist ivuxolimab in advanced cancers. About the research overall: Hepatocellular carcinoma, melanoma, renal cell or head and neck cancer was diagnosed in the dose-escalation patients. Therapy given before enrollment (anti-PD-1, anti-PD-L1 or anti-CTLA-4) was allowed, and over 35% had some. Partial responses were achieved by three patients, of whom one had hepatocellular carcinoma and two had cutaneous melanoma. Study-level findings and limits: More expanded clones were seen, on average, in CD8+ T cells than in CD4+.

Germline V gives CDR1 MNHEY, CDR2 SVGAGI. The V and J ends lost 2 bases and 3 bases respectively, with 7 bases between them. The CDR3 length is 13 residues. TCRdb's table, derived via immunoSEQ multiplex PCR, lists solely in-frame clones and lacks some. The top ten clones hold approximately 1.8% of a sample with 80,000 or so clones, around 90% of them seen once. Sequenced here: CD4+ or CD8+ T cells sorted from blood, sampled in a trial of the OX40 agonist ivuxolimab. The chain recombines TRBV6-5 with TRBJ1-2, with D unclear. This TCR was recovered from an adult with an advanced solid tumor such as melanoma, head and neck, liver or kidney cancer. The CDR3 region has the DNA TGTGCCAGCAGTTACGCCCTCTACTATGGCTACACCTTC. It specifies CASSYALYYGYTF.